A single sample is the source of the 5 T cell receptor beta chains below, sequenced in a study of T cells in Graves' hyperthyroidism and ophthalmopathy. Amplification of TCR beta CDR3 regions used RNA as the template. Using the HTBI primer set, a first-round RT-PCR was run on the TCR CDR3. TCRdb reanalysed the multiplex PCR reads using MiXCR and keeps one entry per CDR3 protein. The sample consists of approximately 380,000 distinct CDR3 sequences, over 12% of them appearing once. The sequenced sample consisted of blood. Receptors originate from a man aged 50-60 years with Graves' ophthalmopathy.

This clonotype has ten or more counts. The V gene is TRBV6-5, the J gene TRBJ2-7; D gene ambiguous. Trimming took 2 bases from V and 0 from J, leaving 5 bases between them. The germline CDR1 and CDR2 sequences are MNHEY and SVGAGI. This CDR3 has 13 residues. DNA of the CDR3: TGTGCCAGCAGTTACACAAGCTCCTACGAGCAGTACTTC. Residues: CASSYTSSYEQYF.

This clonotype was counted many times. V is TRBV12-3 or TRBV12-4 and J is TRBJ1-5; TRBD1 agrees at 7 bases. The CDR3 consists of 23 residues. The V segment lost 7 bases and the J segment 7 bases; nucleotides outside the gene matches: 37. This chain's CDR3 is CASIFEGISLGQNELSPPQPQHF. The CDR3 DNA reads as TGTGCCAGCATCTTTGAGGGGATAAGCTTGGGACAGAACGAGCTCTCCCCCCCACAGCCCCAGCATTTT.

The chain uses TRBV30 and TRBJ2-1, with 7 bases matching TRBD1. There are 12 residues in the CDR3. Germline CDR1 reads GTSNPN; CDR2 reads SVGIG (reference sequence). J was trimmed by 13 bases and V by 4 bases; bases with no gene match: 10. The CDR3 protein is CAWTRWGQKQFF. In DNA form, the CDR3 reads TGTGCCTGGACTCGTTGGGGACAGAAACAGTTCTTC. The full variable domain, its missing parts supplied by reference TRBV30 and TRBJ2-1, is SQTIHQWPATLVQPVGSPLSLECTVEGTSNPNLYWYRQAAGRGLQLLFYSVGIGQISSEVPQNLSASRPQDRQFILSSKKLLLSDSGFYLCAWTRWGQKQFFGPGTRLTVL.

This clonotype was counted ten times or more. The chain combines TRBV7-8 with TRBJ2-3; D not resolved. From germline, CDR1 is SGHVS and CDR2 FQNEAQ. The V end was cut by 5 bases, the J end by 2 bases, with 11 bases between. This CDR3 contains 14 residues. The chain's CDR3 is CASSQGPYTDTQYF. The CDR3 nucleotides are TGTGCCAGCAGCCAAGGGCCGTACACAGATACGCAGTATTTT.

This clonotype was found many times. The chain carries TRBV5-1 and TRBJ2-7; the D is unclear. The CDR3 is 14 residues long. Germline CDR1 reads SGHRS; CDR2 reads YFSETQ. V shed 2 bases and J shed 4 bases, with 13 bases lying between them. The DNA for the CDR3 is TGCGCCAGCAGCTTTTTAGGTTCATCTTACGAGCAGTACTTC. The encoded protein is CASSFLGSSYEQYF. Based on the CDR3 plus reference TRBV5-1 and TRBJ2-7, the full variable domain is KAGVTQTPRYLIKTRGQQVTLSCSPISGHRSVSWYQQTPGQGLQFLFEYFSETQRNKGNFPGRFSGRQFSNSRSEMNVSTLELGDSALYLCASSFLGSSYEQYFGPGTRLTVT.